The clone carrying this T cell receptor (beta chain) appeared many times. TCRdb re-called the RT-PCR reads through MiXCR, storing one row per CDR3 protein. Seen here are tens of thousands of distinct CDR3 sequences, about an eighth observed once, and the top ten hold around 30%. This specimen belongs to a study of patients and donors after allogeneic stem cell transplantation. The CDR3 loop spans 16 amino acids. Trimming took 6 bases from V and 2 from J; bases not matched to a gene: 10. J is TRBJ1-3 and V is TRBV12-3 or TRBV12-4; 7 bases fit TRBD1. The clonotype comes from a human donor who was either an allogeneic HSCT recipient or a stem cell or donor lymphocyte infusion donor (not recorded which). It is not recorded whose cells these are; they may come from a transplant donor. The sequenced sample was blood, either unsorted or a sorted T cell fraction (not recorded which). The CDR3 is CASRAIQGKTGNTIYF. CDR3 DNA: TGTGCCAGCAGAGCTATACAGGGGAAGACTGGAAACACCATATATTTT.